This is a list of T cell receptor beta chains from one sample in a study of T cell responses to AZD1222 COVID-19 vaccine. Clones were read by immunoSEQ multiplex PCR, and TCRdb kept only the in-frame ones, dropping some. This sample yields some 150,000 clones, of which roughly 91% are seen a single time; less than 2% belongs to the top ten. Sequenced here: peripheral blood, sampled on day 0 of AZD1222 vaccination. The receptors were gathered from an adult in good health. The CDR3 runs from the conserved cysteine through the conserved F or W. The order of the fields is clone size, J gene, CDR3 length, V gene, D gene, CDR3 DNA, CDR3 protein. The D gene is left open where the match is weak. Only some rows state a clone size, as once, few, many or a class for expanded clones.

>-|TRBJ2-3|16|TRBV30|TRBD2
TGTGCCTGGGACCTCGGGCTAGCGGGAGTTCGGAATACGCAGTATTTT
CAWDLGLAGVRNTQYF
>-|TRBJ1-4|13|TRBV18|-
TGTGCCAGCTCACCCCAGTGGGGGGAAAAACTGTTTTTT
CASSPQWGEKLFF
>-|TRBJ2-5|11|TRBV20-1|-
TGCAGTGCTGCGAAGCAAGAGACCCAGTACTTC
CSAAKQETQYF
>once|TRBJ1-5|13|TRBV19|-
TGTGCCAGTAGTCAGTTTCACGAGTGGGCCCAGCATTTT
CASSQFHEWAQHF
>-|TRBJ2-1|15|TRBV30|-
TGTGCCTGGAGTGTAGCCAGCAACCCTAACAATGAGCAGTTCTTC
CAWSVASNPNNEQFF
>-|TRBJ2-5|13|TRBV10-3|-
TGTGCCATCAGCTACCAGGGGGGAGAGACCCAGTACTTC
CAISYQGGETQYF
>-|TRBJ1-2|16|TRBV2|TRBD1
TGTGCCAGCAGTTCTCCGGGACAGGGGGCGGTCTATGGCTACACCTTC
CASSSPGQGAVYGYTF
>-|TRBJ2-1|13|TRBV19|-
TGTGCCAGTAGTATGAAGTTTAGGGGGGAGCAGTTCTTC
CASSMKFRGEQFF
>-|TRBJ1-1|15|TRBV5-4|-
TGTGCCAGCAGTCTAGAGACACGGACCCACACTGAAGCTTTCTTT
CASSLETRTHTEAFF
>-|TRBJ1-1|13|TRBV6-5|-
TGTGCCAGCAGTTACTCGAAGAACACTGAAGCTTTCTTT
CASSYSKNTEAFF
>once|TRBJ1-5|11|TRBV20-1|-
TGCAGTGCAGGAAGCAATCAGCCCCAGCATTTT
CSAGSNQPQHF
>-|TRBJ1-1|15|TRBV28|TRBD1
TGTGCCAGCAGGCCTCCGGGACAGAGGAACACTGAAGCTTTCTTT
CASRPPGQRNTEAFF
>-|TRBJ2-1|18|TRBV4-1|-
TGCGCCAGCAGCCGATGGAACAACCCGGGACAACCCTACAATGAGCAGTTCTTC
CASSRWNNPGQPYNEQFF
>-|TRBJ2-7|11|TRBV6-1|-
TGTGCCAGCAGTGAAAGGGACGCGCAGTACTTC
CASSERDAQYF